The next 19 T cell receptor beta chains were all read from a single sample in a study of shared clonotypes between healthy human individuals. Naive CD8 cells, CD45RO-negative and positively selected for CCR7, excluded terminally differentiated effector memory CD45RA+ cells. TCRdb's table, derived via immunoSEQ multiplex PCR, lists solely in-frame clones and lacks some. This table has about 580,000 clones, roughly 98% appearing once. Sequenced: naive CD8+ T cells sorted from blood. The receptors derive from a man under 40 in good health.

The genes are TRBV27 and TRBJ1-5; 7 bases line up with TRBD1. With 6 bases clipped from V and 6 bases from J, the junction kept 5 bases outside the gene matches. This CDR3 spans 13 amino acids. The germline V gene encodes CDR1 MNHEY and CDR2 SMNVEV (reference sequence). The CDR3, as DNA: TGTGCCAGCAGCAAGGGACAGTCTCAGCCCCAGCATTTT. It translates to CASSKGQSQPQHF.

This chain uses TRBV18 with TRBJ2-1, with 7 bases fitting TRBD1. The CDR3 loop spans 18 amino acids. The germline V gene has CDR1 KGHSH and CDR2 LQKENI. Trimming at V came to 0 bases and at J to 4 bases, leaving 12 bases not matched to a gene. The CDR3 spells CASSPPDSGTAFYNEQFF. In nucleotides, the CDR3 is TGTGCCAGCTCACCACCCGATTCCGGGACAGCCTTTTACAATGAGCAGTTCTTC.

The chain carries TRBV7-9 and TRBJ1-2; TRBD1 is a possible D gene (6 bases). Per germline, CDR1 SEHNR and CDR2 FQNEAQ (reference sequence). The CDR3 loop spans 14 amino acids. V lost 4 bases and J lost 3, with 12 bases in between. CDR3 loop: CASSSGGADYGYTF. The DNA for the CDR3 is TGTGCCAGCAGCTCCGGGGGGGCTGACTATGGCTACACCTTC.

This CDR3 is CASSQQTGSYEQYF. In DNA form, the CDR3 reads TGCGCCAGCAGCCAACAGACAGGGTCCTACGAGCAGTACTTC. V is TRBV4-1 and J is TRBJ2-7, with 7 positions matching TRBD1. J was trimmed by 1 base and V by 2 bases; bases with no gene match: 2. From germline, CDR1 is MGHRA and CDR2 YSYEKL. CDR3 length equals 14 residues.

The J gene is TRBJ2-7, the V gene TRBV11-1; D is possibly TRBD1 or TRBD2 (6 bases each). The CDR3 spans 14 residues. The germline V and J ends were trimmed by 6 bases and 0 bases, with 12 bases remaining between them. CDR1 is SGHAT and CDR2 is FQDESV in the germline V gene (reference sequence). CDR3 nucleotide sequence: TGTGCCAGCAGTAAGGGGGACTTCTCCTACGAGCAGTACTTC. Translation: CASSKGDFSYEQYF. Complete variable domain (other parts from reference TRBV11-1 and TRBJ2-7): EAEVAQSPRYKITEKSQAVAFWCDPISGHATLYWYRQILGQGPELLVQFQDESVVDDSQLPKDRFSAERLKGVDSTLKIQPAELGDSAMYLCASSKGDFSYEQYFGPGTRLTVT.

The rearrangement uses TRBV29-1 and TRBJ2-1; 9 bases map to TRBD1. The CDR3 is made up of 16 amino acids. Germline loops: CDR1 SQVTM, CDR2 ANQGSEA. V lost 4 bases and J lost 7; bases outside the gene matches: 14. This CDR3 reads CSVVWGDRVNVNEQFF. The CDR3 bases are TGCAGCGTTGTGTGGGGGGACAGGGTTAATGTAAATGAGCAGTTCTTC.

The rearrangement links TRBV11-2 to TRBJ2-1; 9 positions agree with TRBD2. CDR1 is SGHAT and CDR2 is FQNNGV in the germline V gene. The CDR3 extends over 15 amino acids. Trimming removed 0 bases from V and 9 bases from J; junction bases left unmatched: 6. Here the CDR3 DNA reads TGTGCCAGCAGCTTAGAGGTTAGCGGGGGCGGTGAGCAGTTCTTC. Residues: CASSLEVSGGGEQFF.

V is TRBV7-9 and J is TRBJ2-1; tentatively, D is TRBD1 (5 bases). The CDR3 totals 18 residues. With 4 bases removed from V and 5 bases from J, the gap between germline ends came to 24 bases. Germline V lookup: CDR1 SEHNR, CDR2 FQNEAQ (reference sequence). The CDR3 loop reads CASSYPLSTGRTDNEQFF. The DNA of the CDR3 is TGTGCCAGCAGCTACCCTCTCAGCACAGGCCGAACGGACAATGAGCAGTTCTTC.

This sequence joins TRBV28 and TRBJ2-1; D ambiguous. This CDR3 has 16 residues. Trimming removed 6 bases from V and 6 bases from J, with 21 bases in between. The germline CDR1 and CDR2 sequences are MDHEN and SYDVKM. The CDR3 spells CASRSGVTPIPNEQFF. The CDR3 DNA reads TGTGCCAGCAGATCCGGAGTGACGCCTATCCCCAATGAGCAGTTCTTC.

The chain employs TRBV6-5 and TRBJ2-7; D remains ambiguous. Per germline, CDR1 MNHEY and CDR2 SVGAGI. The V gene lost 3 bases and the J gene lost 3 bases, with 15 bases spanning the gap. This CDR3 is built from 15 residues. The CDR3, as DNA: TGTGCCAGCAGTTATCTGGGAACTGGAGACTACGAGCAGTACTTC. As protein: CASSYLGTGDYEQYF.

The chain combines TRBV7-9 with TRBJ2-7; D possibly corresponds to TRBD1 (6 bases). Trimming took off 5 bases at V and 6 bases at J, with 17 bases between the two ends. Germline CDR1 reads SEHNR; CDR2 reads FQNEAQ (reference sequence). CDR3 length: 14 residues. The CDR3 protein is CASSHPAGEGEQYF. In nucleotides, the CDR3 is TGTGCCAGCAGCCACCCGGCAGGGGAAGGCGAGCAGTACTTC. Filled out from reference TRBV7-9 and TRBJ2-7, the complete variable domain reads DTGVSQNPRHKITKRGQNVTFRCDPISEHNRLYWYRQTLGQGPEFLTYFQNEAQLEKSRLLSDRFSAERPKGSFSTLEIQRTEQGDSAMYLCASSHPAGEGEQYFGPGTRLTVT.

The rearrangement joins TRBV29-1 to TRBJ2-5; 7 bases line up with TRBD1. Trimming took 2 bases from V and 3 from J; bases not matched to a gene: 6. The germline CDR1 and CDR2 sequences are SQVTM and ANQGSEA. This CDR3 comprises 14 residues. The CDR3 DNA reads as TGCAGCGTTGAAAACCGGGACAGAGAAGAGACCCAGTACTTC. It is translated as CSVENRDREETQYF.

The gene calls are TRBV11-2 and TRBJ2-7; D is unclear. Germline loops: CDR1 SGHAT, CDR2 FQNNGV. The length of the CDR3 is 13 residues. The V end lost 5 bases, the J end lost 0 bases, and 8 bases lay between the germline ends. The CDR3 DNA is TGTGCCAGCAGCGTATCGGGCTCCTACGAGCAGTACTTC. Its protein is CASSVSGSYEQYF. Supplemented by reference TRBV11-2 and TRBJ2-7, the full variable domain reads EAGVAQSPRYKIIEKRQSVAFWCNPISGHATLYWYQQILGQGPKLLIQFQNNGVVDDSQLPKDRFSAERLKGVDSTLKIQPAKLEDSAVYLCASSVSGSYEQYFGPGTRLTVT.

The V gene is TRBV18, the J gene TRBJ1-4, with TRBD1 matching over 7 bases. CDR3 length: 15 residues. V was pared by 4 bases and J by 8 bases, with 10 bases of the junction left unmatched. The germline gives CDR1 KGHSH, CDR2 LQKENI. In nucleotides, the CDR3 is TGTGCCAGCTCACTCGAAACAGGGGCGGGAGAAAAACTGTTTTTT. Translated: CASSLETGAGEKLFF. Filled out from reference TRBV18 and TRBJ1-4, the complete variable domain reads NAGVMQNPRHLVRRRGQEARLRCSPMKGHSHVYWYRQLPEEGLKFMVYLQKENIIDESGMPKERFSAEFPKEGPSILRIQQVVRGDSAAYFCASSLETGAGEKLFFGSGTQLSVL.

V gene TRBV27 combines with J gene TRBJ2-7; 9 nucleotides match TRBD1. The V and J ends lost 6 bases and 3 bases, in that order; junction bases with no gene match: 3. The CDR3 runs 13 residues. Germline values: CDR1 MNHEY, CDR2 SMNVEV (reference sequence). CDR3 region: CASRQGAVYEQYF. In DNA form, the CDR3 reads TGTGCCAGCAGACAGGGGGCGGTCTACGAGCAGTACTTC.

This chain links TRBV28 with TRBJ1-2; D perhaps matches TRBD1 (5 bases). The CDR3 sequence is 14 residues long. Trimming took off 5 bases at V and 4 bases at J, with 14 bases between the two ends. Germline V gene data show CDR1 as MDHEN and CDR2 as SYDVKM. CDR3 amino acids: CASSPEPGLYGYTF. In DNA, the CDR3 is TGTGCCAGCAGTCCCGAGCCGGGGCTCTATGGCTACACCTTC.

CDR3 sequence (DNA): TGTGCCAGCTCCTTCGAGGGGGATTACAATGAGCAGTTCTTC. Protein sequence: CASSFEGDYNEQFF. The rearrangement joins TRBV21-1 to TRBJ2-1; no DNA check was done on the table's D call, TRBD1. TRBV21-1 is described as a pseudogene. The CDR3 covers 14 residues.

The V and J genes are TRBV25-1 and TRBJ2-2; 8 nucleotides agree with TRBD2. The CDR3 covers 17 residues. V trimming: 4 bases; J trimming: 1 base; junction bases outside the gene matches: 8. Germline V gene lookup returns CDR1 MGHDK and CDR2 SYGVNS. The CDR3 DNA reads as TGTGCCAGCAGTGCCCTCGGGGGGGGATTGAACACCGGGGAGCTGTTTTTT. As protein: CASSALGGGLNTGELFF.

The V gene is TRBV29-1, the J gene TRBJ2-3; D may be TRBD1 or TRBD2 (5 bases each). V lost 4 bases and J lost 1, with 12 bases in between. The germline V gene has CDR1 SQVTM and CDR2 ANQGSEA. CDR3 length: 14 amino acids. In DNA form, the CDR3 reads TGCAGCGTTGCAGGTGGGACCGGCACAGATACGCAGTATTTT. It is translated as CSVAGGTGTDTQYF.